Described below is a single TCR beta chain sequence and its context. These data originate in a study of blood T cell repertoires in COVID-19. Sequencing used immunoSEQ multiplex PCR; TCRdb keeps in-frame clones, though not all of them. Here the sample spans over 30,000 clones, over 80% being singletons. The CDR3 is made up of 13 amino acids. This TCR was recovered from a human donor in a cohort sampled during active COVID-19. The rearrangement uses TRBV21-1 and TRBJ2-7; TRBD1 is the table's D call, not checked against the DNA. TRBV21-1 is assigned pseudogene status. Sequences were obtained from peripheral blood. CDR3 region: CASSDRPPGEQYF. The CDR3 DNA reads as TGTGCCAGCTCGGACAGGCCCCCAGGGGAGCAGTACTTC.